This T cell receptor beta chain comes out of a study of CD8+ T cells in alopecia areata. This clone was seen only a few times. Trimming at V came to 5 bases and at J to 6 bases, leaving 2 bases not matched to a gene. The CDR3 has 12 amino acids. CDR1 and CDR2 (germline): SEHNR, FQNEAQ (reference sequence). Treatment in this sample: oral pan-JAK inhibitor, 5-10 mg twice daily. Extracted from the samples, RNA was reverse transcribed into cDNA to serve as the sequencing template. This table comes from immunoSEQ multiplex PCR, and its TCRdb copy is limited to in-frame clones, with some not included. The data show about 200,000 clones, nearly 60% seen once.

This chain joins TRBV7-9 and TRBJ2-3, with 7 bases identical to TRBD2. This clonotype originated in a human donor with alopecia areata. Sample: CD4+ T cells sorted from blood, taken at week 24, from a patient treated with tofacitinib. The CDR3 DNA follows: TGTGCCAGCAGCAATAGCGGGGATACGCAGTATTTT. It yields the protein CASSNSGDTQYF.